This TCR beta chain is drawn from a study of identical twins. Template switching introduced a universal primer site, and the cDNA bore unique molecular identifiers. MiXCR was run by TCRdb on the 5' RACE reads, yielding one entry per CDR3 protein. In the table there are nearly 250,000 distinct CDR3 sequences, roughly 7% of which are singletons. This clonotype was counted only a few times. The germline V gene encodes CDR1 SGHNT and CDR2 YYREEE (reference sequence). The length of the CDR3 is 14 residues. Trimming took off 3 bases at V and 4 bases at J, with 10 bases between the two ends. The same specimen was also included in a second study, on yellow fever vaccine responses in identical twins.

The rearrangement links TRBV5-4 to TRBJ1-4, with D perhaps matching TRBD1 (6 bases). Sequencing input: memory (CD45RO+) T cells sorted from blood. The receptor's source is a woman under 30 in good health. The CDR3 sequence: CASSYGQLNEKLFF. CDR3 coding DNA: TGTGCCAGCAGCTACGGACAGCTTAATGAAAAACTGTTTTTT.